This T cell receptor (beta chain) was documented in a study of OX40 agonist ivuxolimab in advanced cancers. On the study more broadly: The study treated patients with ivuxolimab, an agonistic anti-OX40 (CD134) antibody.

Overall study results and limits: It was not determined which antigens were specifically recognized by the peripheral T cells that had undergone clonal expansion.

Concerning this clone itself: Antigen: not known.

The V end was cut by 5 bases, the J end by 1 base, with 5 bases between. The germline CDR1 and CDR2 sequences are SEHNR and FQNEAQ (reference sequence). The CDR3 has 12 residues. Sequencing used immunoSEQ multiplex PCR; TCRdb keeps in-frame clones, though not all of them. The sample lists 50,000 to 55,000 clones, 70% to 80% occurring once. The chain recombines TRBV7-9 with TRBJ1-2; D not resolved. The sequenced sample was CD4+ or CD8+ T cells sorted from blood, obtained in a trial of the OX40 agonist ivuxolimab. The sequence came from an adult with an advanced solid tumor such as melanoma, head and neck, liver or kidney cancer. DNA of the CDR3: TGTGCCAGCAGCCAGAATAACTATGGCTACACCTTC. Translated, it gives CASSQNNYGYTF.